The rows below give T cell receptor beta chains drawn from one sample of a study of blood T cell repertoires in COVID-19. The table came from immunoSEQ multiplex PCR; TCRdb's copy has only in-frame clones and leaves some out. The data contain 350,000 to 450,000 clones, approximately 86% of them singletons. The sequenced sample was peripheral blood. These receptors came from a woman aged 55-69 years with COVID-19, enrolled during active disease. Each CDR3 is given with its conserved first and last residue. D genes are given only for firm matches. Size is omitted from some rows. Given values are once, few, many or a class for expanded clones.

NA	TRBJ2-1	TRBV5-1	NA	CASSLFLNNEQFF	TGCGCCAGCAGCTTGTTCCTAAACAATGAGCAGTTCTTC
NA	TRBJ1-6	TRBV19	once	CASSIPNSPLHF	TGTGCCAGTAGTATACCAAATTCACCCCTCCACTTT
NA	TRBJ1-1	TRBV5-1	NA	CASSLGRANTEAFF	TGCGCCAGCAGCCTTGGCAGGGCGAACACTGAAGCTTTCTTT
TRBD1	TRBJ2-7	TRBV12-3/TRBV12-4	few	CASSRTGTYEQYF	TGTGCCAGCAGCAGGACAGGGACTTACGAGCAGTACTTC
NA	TRBJ1-3	TRBV5-1	NA	CASSPTSSGNTIYF	TGCGCCAGCAGCCCGACAAGCTCTGGAAACACCATATATTTT
NA	TRBJ2-7	TRBV7-8	NA	CASSRGDSSYEQYF	TGTGCCAGCAGCCGTGGGGACTCCTCCTACGAGCAGTACTTC
TRBD1	TRBJ2-7	TRBV5-1	NA	CASSSGQVAYEQYF	TGCGCCAGCAGCTCCGGACAGGTAGCCTACGAGCAGTACTTC
TRBD1	TRBJ1-5	TRBV18	NA	CASSLGTGKMGSNQPQHF	TGTGCCAGCTCACTCGGGACAGGGAAGATGGGGAGCAATCAGCCCCAGCATTTT
NA	TRBJ2-7	TRBV19	NA	CASQRAGVYEQYF	TGTGCCAGTCAGCGGGCGGGCGTCTACGAGCAGTACTTC
NA	TRBJ2-5	TRBV7-9	NA	CASSLGAVIIETQYF	TGTGCCAGCAGCTTAGGGGCAGTAATAATTGAGACCCAGTACTTC
TRBD1	TRBJ1-1	TRBV6-1	NA	CASSDNTGGGPEAFF	TGTGCCAGCAGTGATAATACAGGGGGCGGCCCTGAAGCTTTCTTT
NA	TRBJ2-3	TRBV5-1	NA	CASRLGASDTQYF	TGCGCCAGCAGGTTGGGGGCATCAGATACGCAGTATTTT
NA	TRBJ2-2	TRBV5-1	NA	CASSPGQGGAGELFF	TGCGCCAGCAGCCCCGGACAGGGAGGGGCCGGGGAGCTGTTTTTT
TRBD1	TRBJ2-3	TRBV7-9	NA	CASSTSPRGRSTDTQYF	TGTGCCAGCAGCACATCACCCAGGGGGCGTTCGACAGATACGCAGTATTTT
NA	TRBJ1-6	TRBV25-1	NA	CASSERGRERSPLHF	TGTGCCAGCAGTGAAAGGGGTCGAGAAAGATCACCCCTCCACTTT
NA	TRBJ1-2	TRBV21-1	NA	CASSNTTTRRQGTPYPFSYGYTF	TGTGCCAGCAGCAACACAACCACCCGTAGACAGGGGACGCCATACCCATTTAGTTATGGCTACACCTTC